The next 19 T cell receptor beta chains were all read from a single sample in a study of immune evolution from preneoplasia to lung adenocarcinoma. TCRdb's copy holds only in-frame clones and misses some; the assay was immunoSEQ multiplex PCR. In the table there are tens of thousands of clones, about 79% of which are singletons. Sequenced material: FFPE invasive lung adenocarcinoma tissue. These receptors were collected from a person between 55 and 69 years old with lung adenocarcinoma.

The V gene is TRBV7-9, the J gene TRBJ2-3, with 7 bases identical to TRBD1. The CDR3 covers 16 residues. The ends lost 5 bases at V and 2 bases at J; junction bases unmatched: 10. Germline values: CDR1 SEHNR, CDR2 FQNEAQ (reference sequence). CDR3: CASSGALGQDTDTQYF. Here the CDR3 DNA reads TGTGCCAGCAGCGGCGCGCTTGGACAGGACACAGATACGCAGTATTTT.

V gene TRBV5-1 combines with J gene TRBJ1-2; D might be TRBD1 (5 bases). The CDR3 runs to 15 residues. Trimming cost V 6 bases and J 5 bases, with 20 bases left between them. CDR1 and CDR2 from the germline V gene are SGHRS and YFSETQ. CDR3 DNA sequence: TGCGCCAGCAACCCGGGGGGTTCTGTGGGGTATGGCTACACCTTC. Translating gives CASNPGGSVGYGYTF.

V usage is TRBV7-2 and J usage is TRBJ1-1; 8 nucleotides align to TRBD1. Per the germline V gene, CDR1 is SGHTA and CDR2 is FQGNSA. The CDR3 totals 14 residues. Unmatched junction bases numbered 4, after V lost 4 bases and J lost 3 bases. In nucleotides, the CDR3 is TGTGCCAGCAGCTCCGGACAGGGTCACACTGAAGCTTTCTTT. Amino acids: CASSSGQGHTEAFF.

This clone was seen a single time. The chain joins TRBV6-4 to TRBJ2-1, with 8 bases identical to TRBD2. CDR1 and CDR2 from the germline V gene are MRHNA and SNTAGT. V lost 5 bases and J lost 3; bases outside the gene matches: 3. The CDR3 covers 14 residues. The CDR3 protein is CASSQTSDYNEQFF. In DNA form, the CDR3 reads TGTGCCAGCAGTCAGACTAGCGACTACAATGAGCAGTTCTTC.

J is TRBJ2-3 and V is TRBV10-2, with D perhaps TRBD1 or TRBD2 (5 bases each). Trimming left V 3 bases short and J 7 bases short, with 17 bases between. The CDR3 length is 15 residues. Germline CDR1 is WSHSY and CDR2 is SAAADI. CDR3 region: CASSDRGGHSNTQYF. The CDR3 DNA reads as TGCGCCAGCAGTGACCGGGGCGGTCATTCCAATACGCAGTATTTT.

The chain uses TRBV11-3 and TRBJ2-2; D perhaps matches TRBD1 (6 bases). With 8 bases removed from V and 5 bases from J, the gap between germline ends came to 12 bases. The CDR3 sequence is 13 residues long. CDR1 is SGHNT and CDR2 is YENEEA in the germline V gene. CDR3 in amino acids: CASGDRTTGELFF. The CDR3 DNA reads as TGTGCCAGCGGCGACAGGACAACCGGGGAGCTGTTTTTT.

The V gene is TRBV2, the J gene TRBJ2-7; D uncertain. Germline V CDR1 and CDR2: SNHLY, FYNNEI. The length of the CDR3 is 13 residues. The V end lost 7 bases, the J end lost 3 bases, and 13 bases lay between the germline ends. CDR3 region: CASISGTIYEQYF. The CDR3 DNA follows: TGTGCCAGCATATCGGGCACGATCTACGAGCAGTACTTC.

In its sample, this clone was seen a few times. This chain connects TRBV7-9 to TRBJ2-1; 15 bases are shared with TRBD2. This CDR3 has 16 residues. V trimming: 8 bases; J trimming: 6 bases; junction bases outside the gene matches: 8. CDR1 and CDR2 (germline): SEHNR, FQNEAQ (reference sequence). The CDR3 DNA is TGTGCCAGCTCCGATCCGGGACTAGCGGGGGGCAATGAGCAGTTCTTC. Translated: CASSDPGLAGGNEQFF.

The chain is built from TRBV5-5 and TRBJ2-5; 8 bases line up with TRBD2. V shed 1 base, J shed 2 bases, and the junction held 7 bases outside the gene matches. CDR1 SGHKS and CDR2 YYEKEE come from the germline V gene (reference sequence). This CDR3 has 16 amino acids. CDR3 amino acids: CASSLPLAGPQETQYF. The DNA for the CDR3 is TGTGCCAGCAGCTTGCCCTTAGCGGGGCCTCAAGAGACCCAGTACTTC.

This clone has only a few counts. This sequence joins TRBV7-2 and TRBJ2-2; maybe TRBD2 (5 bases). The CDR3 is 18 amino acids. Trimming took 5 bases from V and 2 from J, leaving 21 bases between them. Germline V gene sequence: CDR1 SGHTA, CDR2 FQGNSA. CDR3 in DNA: TGTGCCAGCAGCCCGGGGTATGTCGGCTCCTTTAACACCGGGGAGCTGTTTTTT. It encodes CASSPGYVGSFNTGELFF. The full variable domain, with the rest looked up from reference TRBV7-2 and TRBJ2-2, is GAGVSQSPSNKVTEKGKDVELRCDPISGHTALYWYRQSLGQGLEFLIYFQGNSAPDKSGLPSDRFSAERTGGSVSTLTIQRTQQEDSAVYLCASSPGYVGSFNTGELFFGEGSRLTVL.

The CDR3 here is CASRESWRAAYEQYF. CDR3 coding DNA: TGTGCCAGCAGAGAATCCTGGCGGGCAGCCTACGAGCAGTACTTC. The V gene is TRBV6-1, the J gene TRBJ2-7, with D perhaps TRBD2 (5 bases). Germline CDR1 is MNHNS and CDR2 is SASEGT. The CDR3 has 15 amino acids. V lost 6 bases to trimming and J lost 2 bases, with 17 bases between them.

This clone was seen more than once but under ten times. In DNA form, the CDR3 reads TGTGCCAGCAGCCAAGTAGGGGCGGCAAGGCAGTTCTTC. This codes for CASSQVGAARQFF. J is TRBJ2-1 and V is TRBV14; possible D gene TRBD1, 5 bases. With 1 base removed from V and 12 bases from J, the gap between germline ends came to 13 bases. The CDR3 totals 13 residues. Germline CDR1 reads SGHDN; CDR2 reads FVKESK.

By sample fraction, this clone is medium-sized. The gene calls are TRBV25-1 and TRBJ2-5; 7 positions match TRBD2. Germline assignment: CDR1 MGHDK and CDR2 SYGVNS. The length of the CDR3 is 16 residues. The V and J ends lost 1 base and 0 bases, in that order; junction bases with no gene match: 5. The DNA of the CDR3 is TGTGCCAGCAGTGAATTGATAGCGGGTAACCAAGAGACCCAGTACTTC. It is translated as CASSELIAGNQETQYF.

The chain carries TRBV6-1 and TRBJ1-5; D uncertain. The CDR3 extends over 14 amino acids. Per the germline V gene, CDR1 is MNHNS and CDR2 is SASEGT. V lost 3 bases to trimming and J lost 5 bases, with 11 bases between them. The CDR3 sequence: CASSDGEEDQPQHF. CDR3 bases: TGTGCCAGCAGTGATGGGGAAGAGGATCAGCCCCAGCATTTT.

The CDR3 region has the DNA TGTGCCAGCACCCGGGGGCGGGAGGGCCGGGGAGAGACCCAGTACTTC. It encodes CASTRGREGRGETQYF. The V gene is TRBV7-2, the J gene TRBJ2-5; the match to TRBD2 covers 9 bases. CDR1 is SGHTA and CDR2 is FQGNSA in the germline V gene. The CDR3 sequence is 16 residues long. The trim removed 7 bases at V and 4 bases at J, leaving 13 bases unmatched.

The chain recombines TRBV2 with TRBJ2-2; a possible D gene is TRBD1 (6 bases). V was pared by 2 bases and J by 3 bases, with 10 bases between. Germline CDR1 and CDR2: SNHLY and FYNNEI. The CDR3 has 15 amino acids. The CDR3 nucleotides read TGTGCCAGCAGTGAAAGGGACATCTACACCGGGGAGCTGTTTTTT. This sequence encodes CASSERDIYTGELFF.

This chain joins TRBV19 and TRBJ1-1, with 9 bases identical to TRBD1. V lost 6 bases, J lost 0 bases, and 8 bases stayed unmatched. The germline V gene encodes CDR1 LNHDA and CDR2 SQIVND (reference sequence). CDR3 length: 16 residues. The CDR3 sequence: CASRSVRDRVNTEAFF. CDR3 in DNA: TGTGCCAGTAGATCCGTCCGGGACAGGGTGAACACTGAAGCTTTCTTT.

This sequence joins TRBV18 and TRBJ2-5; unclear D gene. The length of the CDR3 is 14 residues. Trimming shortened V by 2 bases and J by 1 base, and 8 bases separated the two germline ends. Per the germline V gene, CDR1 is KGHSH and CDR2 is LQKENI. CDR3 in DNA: TGTGCCAGCTCACCAGGGCAGACCCAAGAGACCCAGTACTTC. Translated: CASSPGQTQETQYF.

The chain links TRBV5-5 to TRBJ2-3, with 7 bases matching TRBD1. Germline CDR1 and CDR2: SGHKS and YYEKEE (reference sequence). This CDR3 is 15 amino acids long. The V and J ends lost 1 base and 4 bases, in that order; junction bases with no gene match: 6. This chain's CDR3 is CASSLLPGTADTQYF. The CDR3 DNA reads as TGTGCCAGCAGCTTGCTCCCAGGGACAGCAGATACGCAGTATTTT.